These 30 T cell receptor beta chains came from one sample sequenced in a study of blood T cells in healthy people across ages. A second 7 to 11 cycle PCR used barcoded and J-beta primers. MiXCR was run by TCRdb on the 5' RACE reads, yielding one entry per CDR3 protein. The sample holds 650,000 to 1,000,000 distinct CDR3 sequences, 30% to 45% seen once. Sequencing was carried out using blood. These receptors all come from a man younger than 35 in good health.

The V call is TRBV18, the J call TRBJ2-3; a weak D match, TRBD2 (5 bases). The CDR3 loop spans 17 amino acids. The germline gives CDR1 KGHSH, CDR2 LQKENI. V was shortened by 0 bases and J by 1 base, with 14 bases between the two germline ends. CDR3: CASSPPSFVGGTDTQYF. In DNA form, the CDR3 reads TGTGCCAGCTCACCACCGTCCTTTGTCGGGGGCACAGATACGCAGTATTTT. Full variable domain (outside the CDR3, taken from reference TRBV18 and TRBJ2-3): NAGVMQNPRHLVRRRGQEARLRCSPMKGHSHVYWYRQLPEEGLKFMVYLQKENIIDESGMPKERFSAEFPKEGPSILRIQQVVRGDSAAYFCASSPPSFVGGTDTQYFGPGTRLTVL.

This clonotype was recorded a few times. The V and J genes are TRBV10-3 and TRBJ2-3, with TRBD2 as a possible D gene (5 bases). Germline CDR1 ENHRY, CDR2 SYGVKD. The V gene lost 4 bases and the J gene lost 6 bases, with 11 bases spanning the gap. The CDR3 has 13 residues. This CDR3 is CAISGIRGDTQYF. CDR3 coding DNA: TGTGCCATCAGTGGGATTCGCGGGGATACGCAGTATTTT.

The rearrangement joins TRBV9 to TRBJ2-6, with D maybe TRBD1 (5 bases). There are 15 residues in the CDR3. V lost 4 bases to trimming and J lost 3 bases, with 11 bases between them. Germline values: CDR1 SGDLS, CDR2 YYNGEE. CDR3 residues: CASSPEGVGANVLTF. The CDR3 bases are TGTGCCAGCAGCCCAGAAGGGGTTGGGGCCAACGTCCTGACTTTC.

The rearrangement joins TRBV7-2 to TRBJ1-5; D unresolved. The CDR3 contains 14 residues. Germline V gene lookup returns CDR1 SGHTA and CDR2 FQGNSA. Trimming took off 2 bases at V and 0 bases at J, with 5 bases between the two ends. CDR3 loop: CASSLYYSNQPQHF. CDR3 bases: TGTGCCAGCAGCTTATATTATAGCAATCAGCCCCAGCATTTT. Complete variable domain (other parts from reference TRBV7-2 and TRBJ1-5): GAGVSQSPSNKVTEKGKDVELRCDPISGHTALYWYRQSLGQGLEFLIYFQGNSAPDKSGLPSDRFSAERTGGSVSTLTIQRTQQEDSAVYLCASSLYYSNQPQHFGDGTRLSIL.

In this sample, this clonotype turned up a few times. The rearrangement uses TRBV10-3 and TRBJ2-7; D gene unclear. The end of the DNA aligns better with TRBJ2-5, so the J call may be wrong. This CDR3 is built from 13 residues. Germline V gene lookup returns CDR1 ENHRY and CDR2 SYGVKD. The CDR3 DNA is TGTGCCATCAGCGCCGAAGAATATTGGACCCAGTACTTC. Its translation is CAISAEEYWTQYF.

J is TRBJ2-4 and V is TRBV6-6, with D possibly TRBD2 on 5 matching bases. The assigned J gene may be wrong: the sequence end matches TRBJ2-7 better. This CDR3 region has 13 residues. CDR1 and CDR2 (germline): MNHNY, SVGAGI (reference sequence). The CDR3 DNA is TGTGCCAGCAGACGGACTGTTGACTACGAGCAGTACTTC. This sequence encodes CASRRTVDYEQYF.

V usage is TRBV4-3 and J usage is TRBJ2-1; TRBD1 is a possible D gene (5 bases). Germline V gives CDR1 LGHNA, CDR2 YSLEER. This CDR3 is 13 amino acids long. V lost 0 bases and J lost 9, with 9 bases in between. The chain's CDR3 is CASSQDRQSEQFF. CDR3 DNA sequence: TGCGCCAGCAGCCAAGATCGACAGTCTGAGCAGTTCTTC.

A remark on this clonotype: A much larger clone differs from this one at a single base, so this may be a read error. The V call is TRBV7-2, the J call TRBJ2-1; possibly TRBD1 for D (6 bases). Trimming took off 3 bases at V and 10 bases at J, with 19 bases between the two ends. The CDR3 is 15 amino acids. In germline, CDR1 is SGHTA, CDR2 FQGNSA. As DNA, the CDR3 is TGTGCCAGCAGCTTGATAGGACAGCTCTCTGGGGAGCAGTTCTTC. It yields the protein CASSLIGQLSGEQFF. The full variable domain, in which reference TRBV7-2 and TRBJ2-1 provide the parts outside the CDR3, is GAGVSQSPSNKVTEKGKDVELRCDPISGHTALYWYRQSLGQGLEFLIYFQGNSAPDKSGLPSDRFSAERTGGSVSTLTIQRTQQEDSAVYLCASSLIGQLSGEQFFGPGTRLTVL.

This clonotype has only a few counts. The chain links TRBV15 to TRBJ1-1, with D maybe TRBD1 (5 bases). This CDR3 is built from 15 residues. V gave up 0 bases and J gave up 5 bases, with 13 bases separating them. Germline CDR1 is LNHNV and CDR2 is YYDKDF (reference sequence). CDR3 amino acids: CATSRDLGGYTEAFF. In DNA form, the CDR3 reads TGTGCCACCAGCAGAGATTTGGGGGGGTATACTGAAGCTTTCTTT.

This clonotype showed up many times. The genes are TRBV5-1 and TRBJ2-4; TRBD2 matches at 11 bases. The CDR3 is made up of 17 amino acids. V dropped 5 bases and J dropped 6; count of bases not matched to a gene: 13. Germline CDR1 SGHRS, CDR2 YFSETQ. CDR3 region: CASSYGLAGVPGNIQYF. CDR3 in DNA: TGCGCCAGCAGTTACGGACTAGCGGGCGTCCCGGGAAACATTCAGTACTTC.

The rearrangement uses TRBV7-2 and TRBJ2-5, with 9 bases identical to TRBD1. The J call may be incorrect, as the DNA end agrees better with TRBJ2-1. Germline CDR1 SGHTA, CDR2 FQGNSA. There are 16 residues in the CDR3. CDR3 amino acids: CASSLQQGAEQETQFF. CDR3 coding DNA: TGTGCCAGCAGCTTACAACAGGGGGCAGAGCAAGAGACCCAGTTCTTC.

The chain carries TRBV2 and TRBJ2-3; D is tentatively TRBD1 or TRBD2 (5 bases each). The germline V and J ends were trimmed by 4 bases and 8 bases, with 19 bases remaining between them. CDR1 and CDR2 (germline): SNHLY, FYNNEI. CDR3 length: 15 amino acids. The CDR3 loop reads CASSAGTVAPGTQYF. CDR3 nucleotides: TGTGCCAGCAGTGCAGGGACGGTCGCACCGGGTACGCAGTATTTT.

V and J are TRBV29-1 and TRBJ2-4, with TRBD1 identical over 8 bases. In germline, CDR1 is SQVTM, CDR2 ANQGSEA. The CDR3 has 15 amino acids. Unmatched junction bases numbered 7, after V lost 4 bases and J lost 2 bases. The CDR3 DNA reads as TGCAGCGTTGCTCAGGGGGCTGGGACCAAAAACATTCAGTACTTC. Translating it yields CSVAQGAGTKNIQYF. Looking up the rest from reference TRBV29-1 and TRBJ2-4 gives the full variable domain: SAVISQKPSRDICQRGTSLTIQCQVDSQVTMMFWYRQQPGQSLTLIATANQGSEATYESGFVIDKFPISRPNLTFSTLTVSNMSPEDSSIYLCSVAQGAGTKNIQYFGAGTRLSVL.

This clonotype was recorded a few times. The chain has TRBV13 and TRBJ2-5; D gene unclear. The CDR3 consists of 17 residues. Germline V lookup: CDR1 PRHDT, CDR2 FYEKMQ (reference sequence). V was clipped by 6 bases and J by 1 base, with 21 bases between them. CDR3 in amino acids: CASSSRTNSVTQETQYF. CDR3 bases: TGTGCCAGCAGTTCTCGGACCAACAGCGTAACCCAAGAGACCCAGTACTTC.

The CDR3 DNA reads TGTGCCAGCAGCGTAGGGCCCGACGAAGAGACCCAGTACTTC. Translating gives CASSVGPDEETQYF. The V and J genes are TRBV9 and TRBJ2-5; no clear D gene. This CDR3 contains 14 residues. Germline lookup yields CDR1 SGDLS and CDR2 YYNGEE. Trimming cost V 0 bases and J 3 bases, with 9 bases left between them.

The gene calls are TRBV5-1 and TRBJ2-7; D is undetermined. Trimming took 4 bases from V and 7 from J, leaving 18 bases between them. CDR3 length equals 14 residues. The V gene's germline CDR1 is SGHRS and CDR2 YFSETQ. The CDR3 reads CASSPRLGNNEQYF. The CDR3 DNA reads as TGCGCCAGCAGCCCTCGGTTAGGGAACAATGAGCAGTACTTC.

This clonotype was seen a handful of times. CDR3 DNA sequence: TGCAGTGCTAGGCGACTAGCGGCAGAAACATACAATGAGCAGTTCTTC. It encodes CSARRLAAETYNEQFF. V and J are TRBV20-1 and TRBJ2-1; 9 nucleotides line up with TRBD2. Germline lookup yields CDR1 DFQATT and CDR2 SNEGSKA (reference sequence). The CDR3 has 16 amino acids. Trimming at V came to 3 bases and at J to 4 bases, leaving 10 bases not matched to a gene.

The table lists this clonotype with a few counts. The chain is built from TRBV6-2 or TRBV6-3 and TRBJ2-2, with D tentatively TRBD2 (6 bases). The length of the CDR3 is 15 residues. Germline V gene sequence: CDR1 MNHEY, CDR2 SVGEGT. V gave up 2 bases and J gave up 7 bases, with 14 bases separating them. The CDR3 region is CASSYPRLVVGELFF. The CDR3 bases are TGTGCCAGCAGTTACCCCCGACTAGTCGTCGGGGAGCTGTTTTTT.

This chain's CDR3 is CASSHRWGPNEQFF. CDR3 bases: TGCGCCAGCAGCCATAGGTGGGGGCCCAATGAGCAGTTCTTC. The rearrangement joins TRBV4-3 to TRBJ2-1; TRBD1 is a possible D gene (6 bases). This CDR3 region has 14 residues. V shed 3 bases and J shed 6 bases, with 12 bases lying between them. Germline V gene data show CDR1 as LGHNA and CDR2 as YSLEER.

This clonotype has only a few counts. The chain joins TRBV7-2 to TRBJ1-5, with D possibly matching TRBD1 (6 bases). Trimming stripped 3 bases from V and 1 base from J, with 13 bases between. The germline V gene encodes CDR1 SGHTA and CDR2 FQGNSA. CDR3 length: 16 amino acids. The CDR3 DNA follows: TGTGCCAGCAGCTTTGGGGGGGGGCCAAGCAATCAGCCCCAGCATTTT. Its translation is CASSFGGGPSNQPQHF.

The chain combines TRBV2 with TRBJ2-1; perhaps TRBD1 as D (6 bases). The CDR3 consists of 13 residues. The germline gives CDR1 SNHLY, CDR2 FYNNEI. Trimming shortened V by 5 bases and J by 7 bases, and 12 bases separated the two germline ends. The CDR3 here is CASSMDRENEQFF. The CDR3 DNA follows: TGTGCCAGCAGTATGGACAGAGAGAATGAGCAGTTCTTC.

The CDR3 DNA reads TGCAGCGTTGACGCCGGAGACAGGGGGAGCACCGGGGAGCTGTTTTTT. Its protein is CSVDAGDRGSTGELFF. The chain uses TRBV29-1 and TRBJ2-2, with 9 positions matching TRBD1. Trimming at V came to 3 bases and at J to 4 bases, leaving 9 bases not matched to a gene. This CDR3 has 16 amino acids. Per germline, CDR1 SQVTM and CDR2 ANQGSEA.

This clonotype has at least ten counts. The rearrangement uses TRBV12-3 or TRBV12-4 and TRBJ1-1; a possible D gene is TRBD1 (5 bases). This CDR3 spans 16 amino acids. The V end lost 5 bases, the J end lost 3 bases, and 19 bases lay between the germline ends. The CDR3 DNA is TGTGCCAGCAGTCGGGTCGTTTTTCGGGGGGACACTGAAGCTTTCTTT. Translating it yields CASSRVVFRGDTEAFF.

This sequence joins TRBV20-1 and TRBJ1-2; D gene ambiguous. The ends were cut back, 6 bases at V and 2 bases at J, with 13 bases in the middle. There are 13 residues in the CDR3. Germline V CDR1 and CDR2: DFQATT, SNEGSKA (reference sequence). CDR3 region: CSAEPGPNYGYTF. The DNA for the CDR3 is TGCAGTGCAGAACCGGGCCCCAACTATGGCTACACCTTC.

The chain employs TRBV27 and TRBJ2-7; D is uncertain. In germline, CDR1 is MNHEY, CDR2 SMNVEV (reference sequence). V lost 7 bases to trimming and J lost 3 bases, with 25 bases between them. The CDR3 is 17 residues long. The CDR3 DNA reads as TGTGCCAGCATCAAAATTCCCGAGGATGCCTTTCGCTACGAGCAGTACTTC. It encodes CASIKIPEDAFRYEQYF.

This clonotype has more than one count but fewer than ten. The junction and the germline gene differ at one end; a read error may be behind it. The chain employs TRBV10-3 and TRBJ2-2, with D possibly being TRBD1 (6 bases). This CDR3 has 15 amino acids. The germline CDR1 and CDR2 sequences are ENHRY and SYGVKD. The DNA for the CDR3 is TGTGCCATCAATGAGGACAGCCGACCTGCCGGGGAGCTGTTTTTT. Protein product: CAINEDSRPAGELFF.

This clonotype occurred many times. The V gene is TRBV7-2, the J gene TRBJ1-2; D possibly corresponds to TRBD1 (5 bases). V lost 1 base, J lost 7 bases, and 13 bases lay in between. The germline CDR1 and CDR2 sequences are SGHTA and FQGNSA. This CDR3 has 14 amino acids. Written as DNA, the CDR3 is TGTGCCAGCAGCTTAGAATGGCTAGGGGTTGGCTACACCTTC. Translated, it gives CASSLEWLGVGYTF.

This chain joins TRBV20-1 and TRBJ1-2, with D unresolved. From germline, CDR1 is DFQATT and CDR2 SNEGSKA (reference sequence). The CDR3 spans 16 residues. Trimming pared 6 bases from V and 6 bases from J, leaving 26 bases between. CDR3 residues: CSALLSRENGLDGYTF. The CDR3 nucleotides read TGCAGTGCCCTCCTGTCGCGAGAGAACGGCCTGGATGGCTACACCTTC.

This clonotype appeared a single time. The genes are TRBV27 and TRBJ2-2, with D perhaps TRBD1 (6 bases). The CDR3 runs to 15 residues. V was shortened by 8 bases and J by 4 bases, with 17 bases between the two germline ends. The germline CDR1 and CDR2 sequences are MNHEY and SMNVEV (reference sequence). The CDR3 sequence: CASGNREVGTGELFF. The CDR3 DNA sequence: TGTGCCAGCGGGAACAGGGAAGTGGGCACCGGGGAGCTGTTTTTT.

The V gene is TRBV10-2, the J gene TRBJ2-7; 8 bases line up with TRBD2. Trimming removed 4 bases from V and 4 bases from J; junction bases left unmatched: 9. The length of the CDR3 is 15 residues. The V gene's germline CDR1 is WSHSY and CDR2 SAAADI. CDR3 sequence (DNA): TGCGCCAGCAGTGCTGGAGCGGGGGCCCTTTACGAGCAGTACTTC. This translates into CASSAGAGALYEQYF.